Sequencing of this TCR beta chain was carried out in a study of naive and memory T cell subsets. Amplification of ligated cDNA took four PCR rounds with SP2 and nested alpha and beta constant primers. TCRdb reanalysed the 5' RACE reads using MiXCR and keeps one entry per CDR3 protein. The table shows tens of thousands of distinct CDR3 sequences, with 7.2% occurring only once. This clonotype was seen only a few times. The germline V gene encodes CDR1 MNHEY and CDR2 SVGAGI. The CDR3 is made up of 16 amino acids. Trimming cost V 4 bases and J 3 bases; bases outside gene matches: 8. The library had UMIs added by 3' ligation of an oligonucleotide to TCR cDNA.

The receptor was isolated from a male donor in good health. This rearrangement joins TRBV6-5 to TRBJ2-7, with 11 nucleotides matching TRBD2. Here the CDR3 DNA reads TGTGCCAGCAGTTCCCCTCTAGCGGGAGGTTACTACGAGCAGTACTTC. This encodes CASSSPLAGGYYEQYF.